This note documents a single T cell receptor beta chain sequence. No antigen is known for it. The sample holds no much larger clone one base away, and base qualities are not on file. Whole blood was collected in K2EDTA tubes by collaborating institutions according to the institutions' own protocols. For TCRbeta analysis, collaborator samples were shipped as frozen whole blood, as isolated PBMCs, or as DNA extracted from either sample type. TCRbeta CDR3 regions were amplified from genomic DNA using the immunoSEQ Assay, a bias-controlled multiplex PCR. As for the original processing: The number of nucleated cells in each sample was estimated by amplification of reference gene primers within the assay. To quantify the absolute abundance of each unique TCRbeta CDR3 rearrangement, sequence reads were collapsed and filtered. Productive Simpson clonality was computed per sample as the square root of Simpson's diversity index over productive rearrangements. TCRdb provides this immuneACCESS table in a form limited to in-frame rearrangements. Some clones are lacking; in checked studies, under half of them reflect an unresolved V gene, and why the rest are absent is not known. V and J calls and clone size are as listed in that table; D and trimming were resolved from the DNA. The sample yields about 130,000 clones; just under 85% were counted once. The top ten hold more than 10% of the sample.

The sample belongs to a study of blood T cell repertoires in COVID-19 (dated by TCRdb to about 2020). Broadly, across the study: Samples covering the acute and convalescent phases of COVID-19 were provided by collaborators in the United States, Italy and Spain. HLA class I and class II types, where available, came from metadata supplied by the sample provider rather than from assay-based typing. The sample metadata nearly always contained a de-identified subject ID, COVID-19 status, age in years and sex. Samples came from the ongoing ImmuneRACE study (first 160 participants) plus 1,254 subjects from 6 global collaborators. A freely available public database, intended as a resource for researchers studying the immune response to SARS-CoV-2, is where the repertoires were released. The prospective study material was composed of cDNA or gDNA derived from T cells, B-cell-depleted T cells, or PBMCs. The dataset comprised deeply sampled blood TCRbeta repertoires from subjects exposed to, actively infected with, or recovered from COVID-19. General conclusions and limits of the study: The amount of clinical and demographic metadata varied by source and participant and was provided uncurated.

The germline V gene sets CDR1 to MGHRA and CDR2 to YSYEKL. The germline V and J ends show losses of 1 base and 3 bases respectively, and no gene match explains 15 bases of the junction. The CDR3 contains 19 residues, cysteine and phenylalanine counted. The CDR3 DNA has 57 bases and is translated from base 1. The sequence was collected from a human donor in a cohort sampled during active COVID-19. The chain employs TRBV4-1 and TRBJ2-3; TRBD2 matches 8 bases in the middle. Material: peripheral blood. The nucleotide sequence is given as TGCGCCAGCAGCCAAGGTCCACCTCCCGGGGGGGCAAGGACAGATACGCAGTATTTT. It encodes CASSQGPPPGGARTDTQYF.